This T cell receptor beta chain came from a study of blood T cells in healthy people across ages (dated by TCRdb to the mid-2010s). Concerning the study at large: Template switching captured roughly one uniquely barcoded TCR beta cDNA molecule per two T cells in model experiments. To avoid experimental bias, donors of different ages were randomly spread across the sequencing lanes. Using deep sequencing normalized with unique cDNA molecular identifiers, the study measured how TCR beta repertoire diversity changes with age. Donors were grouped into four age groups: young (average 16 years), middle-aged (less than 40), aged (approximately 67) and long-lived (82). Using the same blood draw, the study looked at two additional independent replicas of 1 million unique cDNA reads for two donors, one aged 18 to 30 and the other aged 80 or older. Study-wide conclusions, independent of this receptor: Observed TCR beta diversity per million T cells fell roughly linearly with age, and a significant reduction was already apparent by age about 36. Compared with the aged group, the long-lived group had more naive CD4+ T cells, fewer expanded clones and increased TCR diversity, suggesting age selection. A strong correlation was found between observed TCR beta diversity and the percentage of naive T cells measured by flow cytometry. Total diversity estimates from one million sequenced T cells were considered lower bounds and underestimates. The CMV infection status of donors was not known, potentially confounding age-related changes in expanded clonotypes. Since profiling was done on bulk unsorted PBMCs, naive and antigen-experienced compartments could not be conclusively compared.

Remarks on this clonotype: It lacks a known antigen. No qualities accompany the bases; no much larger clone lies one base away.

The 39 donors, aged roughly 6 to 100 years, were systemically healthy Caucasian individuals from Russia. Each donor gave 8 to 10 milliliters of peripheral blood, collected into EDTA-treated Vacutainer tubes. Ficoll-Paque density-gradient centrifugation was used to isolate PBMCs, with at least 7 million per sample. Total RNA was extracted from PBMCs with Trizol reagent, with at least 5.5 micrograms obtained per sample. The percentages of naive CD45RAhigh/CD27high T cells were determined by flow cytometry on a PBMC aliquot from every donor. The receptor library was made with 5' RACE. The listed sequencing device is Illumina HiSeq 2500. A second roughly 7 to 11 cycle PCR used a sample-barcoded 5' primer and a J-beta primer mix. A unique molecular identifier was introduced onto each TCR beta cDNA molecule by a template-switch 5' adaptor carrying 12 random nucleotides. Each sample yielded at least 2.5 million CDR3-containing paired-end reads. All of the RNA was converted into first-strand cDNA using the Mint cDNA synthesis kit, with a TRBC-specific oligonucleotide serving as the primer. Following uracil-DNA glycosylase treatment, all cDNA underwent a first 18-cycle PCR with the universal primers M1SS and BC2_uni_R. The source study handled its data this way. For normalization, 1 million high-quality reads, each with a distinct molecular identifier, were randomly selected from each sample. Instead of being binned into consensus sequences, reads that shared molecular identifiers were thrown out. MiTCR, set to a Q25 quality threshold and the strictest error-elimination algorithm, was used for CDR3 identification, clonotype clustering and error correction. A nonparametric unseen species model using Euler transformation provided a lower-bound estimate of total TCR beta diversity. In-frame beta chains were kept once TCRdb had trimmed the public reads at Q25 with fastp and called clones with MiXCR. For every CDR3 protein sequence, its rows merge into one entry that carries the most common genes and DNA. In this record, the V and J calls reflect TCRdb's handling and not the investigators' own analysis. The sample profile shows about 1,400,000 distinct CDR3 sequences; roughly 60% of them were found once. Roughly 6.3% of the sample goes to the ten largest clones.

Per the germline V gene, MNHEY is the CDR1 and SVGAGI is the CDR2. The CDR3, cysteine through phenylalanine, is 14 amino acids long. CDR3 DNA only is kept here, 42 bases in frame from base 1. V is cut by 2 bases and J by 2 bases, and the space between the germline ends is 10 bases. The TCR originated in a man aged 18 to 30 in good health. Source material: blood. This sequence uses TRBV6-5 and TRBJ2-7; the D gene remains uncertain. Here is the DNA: TGTGCCAGCAGTTACGACGGCACCCCCTACGAGCAGTACTTC. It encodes CASSYDGTPYEQYF.